The entry below gives a single TCR beta chain sequence along with its context. The specificity of this receptor is unknown. The junction and the germline gene differ at one end; a read error may be behind it. These data come from a study of early T cells in non-severe SARS-CoV-2 infection (dated by TCRdb to about 2021). At the level of the whole study: Because TCR sequencing relied on bulk RNA taken from unsorted whole blood, pairing of alpha and beta chains was not possible.

Library creation used 5' RACE. The instrument was a NextSeq 500. In the TCR library protocol, unique molecular identifiers were attached to individual cDNA molecules to correct for PCR bias and sequencing error. Both TCR alpha and beta chains were sequenced, and tight co-correlation was observed between alpha and beta sequence abundances in each sample. As for the original processing: V gene, J gene and CDR3 annotation of TCR sequences was performed with Decombinator V4. TCRs were defined as expanded if a significant change between any two time points was detected under a Poisson model with p below 0.0001. TCR abundances were normalised to the total number of TCRs sequenced per sample and were expressed as counts per million. A search of VDJdb, accessed on 1 November 2021, was run for TCRs annotated to CMV, EBV and SARS-CoV-2, with TCRs annotated for multiple antigens excluded. Using fastp at Q25 and MiXCR, TCRdb reprocessed the public reads and kept productive beta chains. All rows with the same CDR3 protein become a single entry with the most common DNA and genes. The V and J calls follow TCRdb's processing rather than the paper's. The sample data list more than 65,000 distinct CDR3 sequences, and 9% to 15% of these were observed just once. In total, the top ten clones hold about 3.9% of the sample.

The research as a whole found: VDJdb matching was skewed toward anti-spike CD8 responses and likely underestimated virus-specific expansions, missing private and CD4 specificities.

The study was a case-control design nested within a healthcare worker cohort in London, UK, with weekly nasopharyngeal swab PCR tests and blood sampling. Between 23 and 31 March 2020, the week of the UK lockdown, healthcare workers were enrolled and then followed up weekly for as long as 16 weeks. The origin of this receptor is an adult who was a healthcare worker with PCR-confirmed SARS-CoV-2 infection or an uninfected control (not recorded which). Sequencing was performed on whole blood.

The CDR3 reads CASSLRTSDHNEQIF. The nucleotides read TGTGCCAGCAGCTTAAGGACTAGCGACCACAATGAGCAGATCTTC. The V and J genes are TRBV7-9 and TRBJ2-1; a stretch of 9 junction bases matches TRBD2. Including the terminal cysteine and phenylalanine, the CDR3 comprises 15 residues. The DNA shown is the 45-base CDR3, in frame from base 1. CDR1 and CDR2 (SEHNR, FQNEAQ) derive from the germline V gene (reference sequence). Beyond the CDR3, the reference TRBV7-9 and TRBJ2-1 genes provide the residues; the full variable domain reads: DTGVSQNPRHKITKRGQNVTFRCDPISEHNRLYWYRQTLGQGPEFLTYFQNEAQLEKSRLLSDRFSAERPKGSFSTLEIQRTEQGDSAMYLCASSLRTSDHNEQIFGPGTRLTVL.